The 32 T cell receptor beta chains below were found in one sample sequenced in a study of blood T cell repertoires in COVID-19. Produced via immunoSEQ multiplex PCR; TCRdb's table is partial and in-frame only. The table includes approximately 260,000 clones, under 90% detected once. Sample: peripheral blood. The source is a man aged 50 to 60 with acute or convalescent COVID-19.

This clone was picked up a small number of times. This chain links TRBV6-5 with TRBJ2-2, with a tentative D call TRBD2 (6 bases). The CDR3 has 15 residues. Trimming left V 10 bases short and J 0 bases short, with 15 bases between. CDR1 and CDR2 (germline): MNHEY, SVGAGI. The CDR3 DNA is TGTGCCACTCGCACGGGGGACGCGAACACCGGGGAGCTGTTTTTT. Its translation: CATRTGDANTGELFF.

This chain connects TRBV7-2 to TRBJ1-1; tentative D call: TRBD1 (5 bases). The V end lost 5 bases, the J end lost 4 bases, and 11 bases lay between the germline ends. Germline CDR1 is SGHTA and CDR2 is FQGNSA. The CDR3 runs to 13 residues. The CDR3 DNA follows: TGTGCCAGCAGCCCCGCCAGGGTCACTGAAGCTTTCTTT. Amino acid sequence: CASSPARVTEAFF.

V gene TRBV15 combines with J gene TRBJ2-7; no definite D call. In germline, CDR1 is LNHNV, CDR2 YYDKDF (reference sequence). V shed 5 bases and J shed 0 bases, with 8 bases lying between them. This CDR3 has 13 residues. CDR3 sequence: CATSVFSSYEQYF. The CDR3 bases are TGTGCCACCAGCGTATTTAGCTCCTACGAGCAGTACTTC.

The V and J genes are TRBV29-1 and TRBJ1-2; D unresolved. Trimming removed 4 bases at V and 5 bases at J, with 5 bases between. Germline assignment: CDR1 SQVTM and CDR2 ANQGSEA. This CDR3 comprises 10 residues. In DNA, the CDR3 is TGCAGCGTTGTCGAGTATGGCTACACCTTC. Its translation: CSVVEYGYTF.

The CDR3 nucleotides read TGTGCCAGCAGTTCCCGACAGGGGGCGATCGGCGGCTACACCTTC. It translates to CASSSRQGAIGGYTF. V and J are TRBV6-5 and TRBJ1-2; 10 bases match TRBD1. Germline-derived CDR1 and CDR2 are MNHEY and SVGAGI. The CDR3 runs to 15 residues. The junction had 10 bases not matched to a gene; V was cut back by 4 bases and J by 8 bases.

This clone was observed a handful of times. The gene calls are TRBV4-2 and TRBJ2-4, with TRBD1 matching 8 bases. With 4 bases clipped from V and 1 base from J, the junction kept 12 bases outside the gene matches. Germline CDR1 and CDR2: LGHNA and YNFKEQ. The CDR3 covers 18 residues. CDR3 in DNA: TGTGCCAGCAGCCCCTTGGACAGGGTCCGGGCGGCCAAAAACATTCAGTACTTC. Translation gives CASSPLDRVRAAKNIQYF.

This sequence joins TRBV19 and TRBJ2-5; TRBD1 aligns across 7 bases. Germline CDR1 and CDR2: LNHDA and SQIVND (reference sequence). V shed 4 bases, J shed 5 bases, and the junction held 4 bases outside the gene matches. The CDR3 length is 13 residues. CDR3 loop: CASSTQGSETQYF. DNA of the CDR3: TGTGCCAGTAGTACACAGGGGAGCGAGACCCAGTACTTC.

V usage is TRBV29-1 and J usage is TRBJ2-1; TRBD2 matches 11 bases. CDR1 is SQVTM and CDR2 is ANQGSEA in the germline V gene. This CDR3 region has 14 residues. Germline trimming cut 6 bases from V and 6 bases from J; bases unmatched to any gene: 7. CDR3: CSVIAGGLSNEQFF. The CDR3 DNA reads TGCAGCGTAATAGCGGGGGGGCTCTCCAATGAGCAGTTCTTC.

The rearrangement uses TRBV27 and TRBJ1-2, with TRBD1 matching 9 bases. Germline CDR1 is MNHEY and CDR2 is SMNVEV (reference sequence). The trim removed 5 bases at V and 3 bases at J, leaving 10 bases unmatched. The CDR3 is 16 residues long. CDR3 DNA sequence: TGTGCCAGCAGTCCCTACGGACAGGGGACGGACTATGGCTACACCTTC. It is translated as CASSPYGQGTDYGYTF.

V is TRBV7-3 and J is TRBJ2-1; 9 nucleotides agree with TRBD2. CDR3 length: 15 amino acids. Germline CDR1 and CDR2: SGHTA and FQGTGA. Trimming took 4 bases from V and 9 from J; bases not matched to a gene: 10. In DNA form, the CDR3 reads TGTGCCAGCAGCTCCTCGGCGGGGGGGCACACTGAGCAGTTCTTC. It is translated as CASSSSAGGHTEQFF.

In DNA, the CDR3 is TGTGCCAGCAGTTCCAGTGGTTCTAACTATGGCTACACCTTC. Its protein product is CASSSSGSNYGYTF. The chain employs TRBV6-6 and TRBJ1-2; D is ambiguous. Trimming cost V 4 bases and J 0 bases, with 9 bases left between them. CDR1 is MNHNY, CDR2 SVGAGI, per germline (reference sequence). The CDR3 is 14 residues long.

This chain joins TRBV7-9 and TRBJ1-4; no firm D call. The CDR3 has 12 amino acids. Trimming cost V 4 bases and J 7 bases, with 7 bases left between them. Germline CDR1 reads SEHNR; CDR2 reads FQNEAQ (reference sequence). CDR3 sequence (DNA): TGTGCCAGCAGCTCGGCGGGTGAAAAACTGTTTTTT. Translating gives CASSSAGEKLFF.

The CDR3 protein is CASSPSGSGYTF. CDR3 in DNA: TGTGCCAGCTCACCATCGGGTTCCGGCTACACCTTC. The V gene is TRBV18, the J gene TRBJ1-2; no clear D gene. This CDR3 is 12 amino acids long. Looked up from germline, CDR1 is KGHSH and CDR2 is LQKENI. The germline V and J ends were trimmed by 2 bases and 8 bases, with 9 bases remaining between them.

The V and J genes are TRBV7-2 and TRBJ2-7; D is undetermined. This CDR3 spans 15 amino acids. The V and J ends lost 1 base and 4 bases respectively, with 14 bases between them. In germline, CDR1 is SGHTA, CDR2 FQGNSA. CDR3 nucleotides: TGTGCCAGCAGCTTAGTGCGCGGTGTAGGTTACGAGCAGTACTTC. Translating gives CASSLVRGVGYEQYF.

The J gene is TRBJ1-4, the V gene TRBV9; the D gene is possibly TRBD1 (5 bases). V was trimmed by 1 base and J by 5 bases, leaving 9 bases between them. CDR1 is SGDLS and CDR2 is YYNGEE in the germline V gene. This CDR3 spans 14 amino acids. CDR3 bases: TGTGCCAGCAGCGTAAGCAGGGTAAATGAAAAACTGTTTTTT. Protein product: CASSVSRVNEKLFF.

The rearrangement joins TRBV7-2 to TRBJ2-4, with TRBD2 as a possible D gene (7 bases). Between the trimmed V and J ends, which lost 5 bases and 0 bases, there was a span of 17 bases. CDR3 length: 17 residues. Germline values: CDR1 SGHTA, CDR2 FQGNSA. The CDR3 loop reads CASSTRGGALAKNIQYF. CDR3 nucleotide sequence: TGTGCCAGCAGCACTAGGGGGGGGGCCCTAGCCAAAAACATTCAGTACTTC.

J is TRBJ2-2 and V is TRBV5-1; TRBD1 is a possible D gene (5 bases). The germline V gene encodes CDR1 SGHRS and CDR2 YFSETQ. CDR3 size: 15 residues. Trimming removed 4 bases from V and 5 bases from J, with 15 bases in between. CDR3: CASSPRTPGTGELFF. CDR3 sequence (DNA): TGCGCCAGCAGCCCTCGGACGCCAGGGACCGGGGAGCTGTTTTTT. The whole variable domain, filled in from reference TRBV5-1 and TRBJ2-2, reads KAGVTQTPRYLIKTRGQQVTLSCSPISGHRSVSWYQQTPGQGLQFLFEYFSETQRNKGNFPGRFSGRQFSNSRSEMNVSTLELGDSALYLCASSPRTPGTGELFFGEGSRLTVL.

The chain links TRBV28 to TRBJ1-1; no clear D gene. Trimming took 6 bases from V and 1 from J, leaving 9 bases between them. CDR3 length: 13 residues. Germline values: CDR1 MDHEN, CDR2 SYDVKM. The CDR3 DNA reads as TGTGCCAGCAGGACGACAAGGAACACTGAAGCTTTCTTT. Amino acids: CASRTTRNTEAFF.

The rearrangement joins TRBV7-2 to TRBJ1-4; D is possibly TRBD1 (5 bases). CDR3 size: 16 residues. Germline V CDR1 and CDR2: SGHTA, FQGNSA. With 1 base removed from V and 6 bases from J, the gap between germline ends came to 15 bases. The CDR3 DNA is TGTGCCAGCAGCTTAGGGGGCGGTTCAGGGTATGAAAAACTGTTTTTT. Translation: CASSLGGGSGYEKLFF. The entire variable domain, with the rest obtained from reference TRBV7-2 and TRBJ1-4, is as follows: GAGVSQSPSNKVTEKGKDVELRCDPISGHTALYWYRQSLGQGLEFLIYFQGNSAPDKSGLPSDRFSAERTGGSVSTLTIQRTQQEDSAVYLCASSLGGGSGYEKLFFGSGTQLSVL.

This chain links TRBV3-1 (or the pseudogene TRBV3-2) with TRBJ1-2; no clear D gene. Germline V gene lookup returns CDR1 LGHDT and CDR2 YNNKEL (reference sequence). CDR3 length equals 15 residues. With 0 bases removed from V and 7 bases from J, the gap between germline ends came to 15 bases. The CDR3 region is CASSQDGPGLGGYTF. The CDR3, as DNA: TGTGCCAGCAGCCAAGATGGGCCCGGACTGGGTGGCTACACCTTC.

The chain recombines TRBV7-6 with TRBJ1-4, with 8 bases lining up with TRBD1. CDR1 SGHVS and CDR2 FNYEAQ come from the germline V gene. Trimming removed 3 bases from V and 7 bases from J; junction bases left unmatched: 4. The CDR3 extends over 14 amino acids. CDR3 sequence reads: CASSFQGAGEKLFF. Here the CDR3 DNA reads TGTGCCAGCAGCTTCCAGGGGGCGGGTGAAAAACTGTTTTTT.

The chain has TRBV11-1 and TRBJ1-5; no firm D call. The CDR3 runs to 13 residues. V gave up 0 bases and J gave up 5 bases, with 5 bases separating them. From germline, CDR1 is SGHAT and CDR2 FQDESV (reference sequence). The CDR3 DNA sequence: TGTGCCAGCAGCTTAGCTCCGGATCAGCCCCAGCATTTT. It codes for CASSLAPDQPQHF.

The chain uses TRBV11-2 and TRBJ2-1, with TRBD2 as a possible D gene (6 bases). Germline lookup yields CDR1 SGHAT and CDR2 FQNNGV. The CDR3 loop spans 15 amino acids. V gave up 6 bases and J gave up 0 bases, with 12 bases separating them. CDR3 nucleotide sequence: TGTGCCAGCAGTCGAACTAGCATCTCCTACAATGAGCAGTTCTTC. Residues: CASSRTSISYNEQFF. The full variable domain, completed using reference TRBV11-2 and TRBJ2-1, is EAGVAQSPRYKIIEKRQSVAFWCNPISGHATLYWYQQILGQGPKLLIQFQNNGVVDDSQLPKDRFSAERLKGVDSTLKIQPAKLEDSAVYLCASSRTSISYNEQFFGPGTRLTVL.

The rearrangement links TRBV6-1 to TRBJ2-2; perhaps TRBD2 as D (6 bases). The V gene lost 0 bases and the J gene lost 6 bases, with 14 bases spanning the gap. Looked up from germline, CDR1 is MNHNS and CDR2 is SASEGT. There are 16 residues in the CDR3. CDR3 nucleotides: TGTGCCAGCAGTGAAGCGCAGGGTCCGGGGGCCGGGGAGCTGTTTTTT. Residues: CASSEAQGPGAGELFF.

The CDR3 reads CASSQAPSLTGGFNEQFF. In nucleotides, the CDR3 is TGCGCCAGCAGCCAAGCTCCCTCCCTCACGGGGGGTTTCAATGAGCAGTTCTTC. The J gene is TRBJ2-1, the V gene TRBV4-1; 7 nucleotides line up with TRBD2. J was trimmed by 6 bases and V by 1 base; bases with no gene match: 15. CDR1 is MGHRA and CDR2 is YSYEKL in the germline V gene. This CDR3 has 18 residues.

The rearrangement uses TRBV19 and TRBJ1-1; D ambiguous. CDR3 size: 15 residues. V was clipped by 3 bases and J by 0 bases, with 11 bases between them. Germline assignment: CDR1 LNHDA and CDR2 SQIVND (reference sequence). The CDR3, as DNA: TGTGCCAGTAGTATTTTACAGAACATGAACACTGAAGCTTTCTTT. It is translated as CASSILQNMNTEAFF.

The J gene is TRBJ2-5, the V gene TRBV7-3; a weak D match, TRBD1 (5 bases). CDR3 size: 13 residues. Trimming pared 5 bases from V and 3 bases from J, leaving 10 bases between. CDR1 and CDR2 from the germline V gene are SGHTA and FQGTGA. DNA of the CDR3: TGTGCCAGCAGCAAGGACATTAAAGAGACCCAGTACTTC. This gives the protein CASSKDIKETQYF.

This clone was recorded only once. The V gene is TRBV27, the J gene TRBJ1-2, with unresolved D. The CDR3 is made up of 13 amino acids. V dropped 2 bases and J dropped 0 bases, with 4 bases sitting between them. Germline V gene lookup returns CDR1 MNHEY and CDR2 SMNVEV (reference sequence). CDR3 residues: CASSLATNYGYTF. The CDR3 region has the DNA TGTGCCAGCAGTTTAGCGACTAACTATGGCTACACCTTC.

About this clone itself: The sample holds other DNA sequences that translate to the same CDR3. The rearrangement links TRBV3-1 (or the pseudogene TRBV3-2) to TRBJ2-1; 11 bases are a match to TRBD2. V trimming: 4 bases; J trimming: 10 bases; junction bases outside the gene matches: 9. The CDR3 length is 15 residues. Germline V gives CDR1 LGHDT, CDR2 YNNKEL (reference sequence). The CDR3 region has the DNA TGTGCCAGCAGCCCCGGGGTAGCGGGGGGGAACGAGCAGTTCTTC. Its protein is CASSPGVAGGNEQFF.

This chain joins TRBV30 and TRBJ2-7, with D maybe TRBD2 (5 bases). V lost 0 bases, J lost 2 bases, and 11 bases lay in between. This CDR3 region has 14 residues. The germline V gene encodes CDR1 GTSNPN and CDR2 SVGIG (reference sequence). CDR3 in amino acids: CAWSVGVGAYEQYF. In nucleotides, the CDR3 is TGTGCCTGGAGTGTCGGGGTGGGTGCCTACGAGCAGTACTTC.

The chain uses TRBV20-1 and TRBJ1-5; weak D call: TRBD1 (6 bases). This CDR3 region has 12 residues. The germline V gene encodes CDR1 DFQATT and CDR2 SNEGSKA (reference sequence). V was shortened by 3 bases and J by 7 bases, with 10 bases between the two germline ends. This CDR3 is CSASQGNQPQHF. Written as DNA, the CDR3 is TGCAGTGCTAGTCAGGGGAACCAGCCCCAGCATTTT.

The chain couples TRBV5-4 to TRBJ2-3; D might be TRBD2 (6 bases). CDR1 and CDR2 from the germline V gene are SGHNT and YYREEE (reference sequence). The CDR3 has 15 amino acids. Deletions cut 2 bases from V and 1 base from J, with 11 bases between. As DNA, the CDR3 is TGTGCCAGCAGCTTAGCGGGTTCCGGCACAGATACGCAGTATTTT. Protein sequence: CASSLAGSGTDTQYF.